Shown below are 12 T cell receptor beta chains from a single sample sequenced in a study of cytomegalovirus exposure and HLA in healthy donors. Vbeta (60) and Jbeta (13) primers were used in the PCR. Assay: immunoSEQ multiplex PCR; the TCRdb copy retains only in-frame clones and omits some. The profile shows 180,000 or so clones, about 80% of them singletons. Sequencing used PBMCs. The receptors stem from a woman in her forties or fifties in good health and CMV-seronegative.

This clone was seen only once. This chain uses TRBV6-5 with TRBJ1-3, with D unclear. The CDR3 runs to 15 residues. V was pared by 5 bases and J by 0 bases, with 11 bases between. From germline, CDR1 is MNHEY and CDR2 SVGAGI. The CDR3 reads CASSAPSSSGNTIYF. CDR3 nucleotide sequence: TGTGCCAGCAGTGCCCCCTCCAGCTCTGGAAACACCATATATTTT.

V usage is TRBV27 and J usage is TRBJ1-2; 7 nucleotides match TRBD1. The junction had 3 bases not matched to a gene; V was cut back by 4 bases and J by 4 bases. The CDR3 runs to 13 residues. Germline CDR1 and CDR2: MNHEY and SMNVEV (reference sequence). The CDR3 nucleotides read TGTGCCAGCAGTTCCGACAGGGCCTATGGCTACACCTTC. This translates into CASSSDRAYGYTF.

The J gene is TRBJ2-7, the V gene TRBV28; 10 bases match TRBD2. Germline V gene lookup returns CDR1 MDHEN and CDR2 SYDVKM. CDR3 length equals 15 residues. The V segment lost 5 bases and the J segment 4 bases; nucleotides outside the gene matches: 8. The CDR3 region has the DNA TGTGCCAGCAGTCGCGGACTAGCGGAAATTTACGAGCAGTACTTC. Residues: CASSRGLAEIYEQYF.

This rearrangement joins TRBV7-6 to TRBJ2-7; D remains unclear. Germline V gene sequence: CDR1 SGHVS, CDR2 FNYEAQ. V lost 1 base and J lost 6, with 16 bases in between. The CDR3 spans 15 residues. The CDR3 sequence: CASSLGIGMGSEQYF. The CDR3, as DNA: TGTGCCAGCAGCTTAGGAATTGGTATGGGCTCCGAGCAGTACTTC. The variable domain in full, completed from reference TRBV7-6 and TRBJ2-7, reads GAGVSQSPRYKVTKRGQDVALRCDPISGHVSLYWYRQALGQGPEFLTYFNYEAQQDKSGLPNDRFSAERPEGSISTLTIQRTEQRDSAMYRCASSLGIGMGSEQYFGPGTRLTVT.

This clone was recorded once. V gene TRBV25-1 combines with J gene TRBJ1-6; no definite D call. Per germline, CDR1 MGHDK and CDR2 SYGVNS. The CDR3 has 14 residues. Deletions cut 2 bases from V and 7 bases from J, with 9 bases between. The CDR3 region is CASSEKAGNSPLHF. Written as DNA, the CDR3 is TGTGCCAGCAGTGAAAAAGCGGGGAATTCACCCCTCCACTTT.

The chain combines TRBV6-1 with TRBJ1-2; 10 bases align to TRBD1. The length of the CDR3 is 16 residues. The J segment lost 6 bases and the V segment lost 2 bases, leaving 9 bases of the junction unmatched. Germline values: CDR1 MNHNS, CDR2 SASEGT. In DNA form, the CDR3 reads TGTGCCAGCAGTGAAAGGGTTGACAGGGGGCGAAATGGCTACACCTTC. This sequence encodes CASSERVDRGRNGYTF.

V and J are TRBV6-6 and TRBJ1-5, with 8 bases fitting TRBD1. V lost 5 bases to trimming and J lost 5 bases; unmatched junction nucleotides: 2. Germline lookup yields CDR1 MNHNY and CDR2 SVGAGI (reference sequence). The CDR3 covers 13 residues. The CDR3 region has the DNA TGTGCCAGCAGTAAACAGGGGGATCAGCCCCAGCATTTT. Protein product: CASSKQGDQPQHF.

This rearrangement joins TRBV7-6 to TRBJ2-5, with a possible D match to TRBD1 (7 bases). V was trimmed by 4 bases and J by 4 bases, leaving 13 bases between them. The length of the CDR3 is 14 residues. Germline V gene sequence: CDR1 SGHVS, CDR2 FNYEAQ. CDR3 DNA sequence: TGTGCCAGCAGCTCACAGGGGAGGCGAGAGACCCAGTACTTC. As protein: CASSSQGRRETQYF.

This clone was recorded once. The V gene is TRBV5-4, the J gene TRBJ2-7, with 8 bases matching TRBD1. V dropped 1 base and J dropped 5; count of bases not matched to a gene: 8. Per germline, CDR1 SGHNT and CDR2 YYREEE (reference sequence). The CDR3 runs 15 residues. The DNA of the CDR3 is TGTGCCAGCAGCTTGCGGCCAGGGGGCATCGACGAGCAGTACTTC. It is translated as CASSLRPGGIDEQYF.

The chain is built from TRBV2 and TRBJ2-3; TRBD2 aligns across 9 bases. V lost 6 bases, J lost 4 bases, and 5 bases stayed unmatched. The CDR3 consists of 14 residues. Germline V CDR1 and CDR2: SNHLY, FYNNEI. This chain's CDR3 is CASRRLAVSDTQYF. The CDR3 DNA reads TGTGCCAGCAGAAGACTAGCGGTTTCAGATACGCAGTATTTT.

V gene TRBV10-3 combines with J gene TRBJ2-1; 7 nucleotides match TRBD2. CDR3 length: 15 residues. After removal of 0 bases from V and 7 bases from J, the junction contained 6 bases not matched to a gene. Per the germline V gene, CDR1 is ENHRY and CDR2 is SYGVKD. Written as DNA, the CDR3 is TGTGCCATCAGTGAGTCTTTGCAGGGAGGGAATGAGCAGTTCTTC. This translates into CAISESLQGGNEQFF.

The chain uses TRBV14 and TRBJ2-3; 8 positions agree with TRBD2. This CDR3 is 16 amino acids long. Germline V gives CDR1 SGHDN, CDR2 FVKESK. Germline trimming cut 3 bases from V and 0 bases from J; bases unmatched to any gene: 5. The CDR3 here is CASSHPTSVSTDTQYF. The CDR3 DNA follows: TGTGCCAGCAGCCACCCGACTAGCGTTAGCACAGATACGCAGTATTTT.